A selection of T cell receptor beta chains follows, all from one sample in a study of T-cell memory formation after mild COVID-19. TCRdb reprocessed the 5' RACE reads with MiXCR, giving one entry per CDR3 protein. This sample has hundreds of thousands of distinct CDR3 sequences, with roughly 18% found just once. Sequencing was carried out using PBMCs or a T cell subset sorted from them (not recorded which). These receptor sequences come from a man between 18 and 35 years old who had mild COVID-19 (a few samples of this study predate the infection). Cell type and time point are not known. The CDR3 runs from the conserved cysteine through the conserved F or W. A D gene is named only where the DNA matches it firmly. The size of a clone is reported for some rows only, either as once, few or many, or as a class for expanded clones.

TRBJ2-5,TRBV11-2,TRBD1,-,TGTGCCAGCAGCCTGCGTCCCGGGACAGGGGGCGGGGGAGAGACCCAGTACTTC,CASSLRPGTGGGGETQYF
TRBJ2-3,TRBV5-1,-,-,TGCGCCAGCAGCTTGAACAGGGGGGGAGATACGCAGTATTTT,CASSLNRGGDTQYF
TRBJ2-5,TRBV29-1,TRBD2,-,TGCAGCGCTCGGACTAGCGCAGGGGAGACCCAGTACTTC,CSARTSAGETQYF
TRBJ2-3,TRBV7-2,TRBD2,-,TGTGCCAGCAGCTTCACAGAGAGGGGGTGGCTAGCGGGGGTGACCACAGATACGCAGTATTTT,CASSFTERGWLAGVTTDTQYF
TRBJ1-5,TRBV19,-,few,TGTGCCACCACTTGGGGCTTCTATAGCAATCAGCCCCAGCATTTT,CATTWGFYSNQPQHF
TRBJ2-1,TRBV5-1,TRBD2,few,TGCGCCAGCAACTGGCTAGCGGGGGGAAATGAGCAGTTCTTC,CASNWLAGGNEQFF
TRBJ2-2,TRBV5-1,-,-,TGCGCCAGCAGCTTACACAGTTCGAACACCGGGGAGCTGTTTTTT,CASSLHSSNTGELFF
TRBJ1-6,TRBV7-2,-,few,TGTGCCAGCAGCGCCCAAACAGATTATAATTCACCCCTCCACTTT,CASSAQTDYNSPLHF
TRBJ2-1,TRBV4-1,TRBD2,-,TGCGCCAGCAGCCAAGCTAGCGGGGGAGCCTCCTACAATGAGCAGTTCTTC,CASSQASGGASYNEQFF
TRBJ2-5,TRBV19,-,-,TGTGCCAGTAGAGGGGAACAAGAGACCCAGTACTTC,CASRGEQETQYF
TRBJ2-5,TRBV6-5,-,few,TGTGCCAGCAGTTACGTCGACGGAGAGACCCAGTACTTC,CASSYVDGETQYF
TRBJ1-1,TRBV20-1,-,many,TGCAGTGCAAGGGATCCCGAAGCTTTCTTT,CSARDPEAFF
TRBJ1-5,TRBV20-1,-,few,TGCAGTGCTAGCAGCAGGACCTACAATCAGCCCCAGCATTTT,CSASSRTYNQPQHF
TRBJ2-2,TRBV7-9,-,few,TGTGCCAGCAGCTCCTCCCCGGGCACCGGGGAGCTGTTTTTT,CASSSSPGTGELFF
TRBJ2-5,TRBV5-6,-,few,TGTGCCAGCAGCTTTGGGCTAGGGAGGGAGACCCAGTACTTC,CASSFGLGRETQYF
TRBJ1-5,TRBV20-1,-,-,TGCAGTGCTAGCGGCAGCCTCCGGCCCCAGCATTTT,CSASGSLRPQHF
TRBJ1-2,TRBV4-3,-,few,TGCGCCAGCAGCCAAGAATGGGGGAGCTATGGCTACACCTTC,CASSQEWGSYGYTF
TRBJ2-5,TRBV3-1,-,-,TGTGCCAGCAGCTACCAGGCAGGGAGTGAGACCCAGTACTTC,CASSYQAGSETQYF
TRBJ1-2,TRBV3-1,TRBD1,few,TGTGCCAGCAGCCAGGCCGGGACAGGGCGTTCCTATGGCTACACCTTC,CASSQAGTGRSYGYTF
TRBJ1-5,TRBV6-1,TRBD1,few,TGTGCCAGCAGTGGGACAGGGCTCAATCAGCCCCAGCATTTT,CASSGTGLNQPQHF
TRBJ2-3,TRBV3-1,TRBD1,-,TGTGCCAGCAGCCGCCTGGGGACAGCCAGCTCAGATACGCAGTATTTT,CASSRLGTASSDTQYF
TRBJ2-1,TRBV20-1,-,few,TGCAGTGCTAGAGATTGGGACAATGAGCAGTTCTTC,CSARDWDNEQFF